The 6 T cell receptor beta chains listed next were all sequenced from one sample in a study of blood T cell repertoires in COVID-19. Method: immunoSEQ multiplex PCR; TCRdb's copy keeps in-frame clones and lacks some. The sample has about 200,000 clones, approximately 87% seen once. Sequenced sample: peripheral blood. These receptors were collected from a woman aged 70-85 years with acute or convalescent COVID-19.

The V and J genes are TRBV2 and TRBJ2-1, with D unresolved. The germline V gene has CDR1 SNHLY and CDR2 FYNNEI. The V end was cut by 5 bases, the J end by 9 bases, with 8 bases between. The CDR3 is made up of 11 amino acids. CDR3 loop: CASSYSSEQFF. The DNA of the CDR3 is TGTGCCAGCAGTTATTCTAGTGAGCAGTTCTTC.

The genes are TRBV28 and TRBJ2-5; D perhaps matches TRBD1 (6 bases). CDR1 and CDR2 (germline): MDHEN, SYDVKM. CDR3 length equals 18 residues. V was shortened by 2 bases and J by 6 bases, with 25 bases between the two germline ends. DNA of the CDR3: TGTGCCAGCAGTTTAAGGGCCAGGGGCTTTGGTAACGAGAAGACCCAGTACTTC. It codes for CASSLRARGFGNEKTQYF.

The chain carries TRBV5-1 and TRBJ1-1; D not certain. The CDR3 is 14 residues long. Looked up from germline, CDR1 is SGHRS and CDR2 is YFSETQ. The V end was cut by 0 bases, the J end by 4 bases, with 10 bases between. Here the CDR3 reads CASSLETVGTEAFF. CDR3 nucleotides: TGCGCCAGCAGCTTGGAAACGGTTGGCACTGAAGCTTTCTTT. Filled out from reference TRBV5-1 and TRBJ1-1, the complete variable domain reads KAGVTQTPRYLIKTRGQQVTLSCSPISGHRSVSWYQQTPGQGLQFLFEYFSETQRNKGNFPGRFSGRQFSNSRSEMNVSTLELGDSALYLCASSLETVGTEAFFGQGTRLTVV.

In DNA form, the CDR3 reads TGTGCCAGCAGCAAAGGCAGACAGGTAGCTTTCTTT. It is translated as CASSKGRQVAFF. This rearrangement joins TRBV21-1 to TRBJ1-1; the D call of TRBD1 is as the table states it, not checked on the DNA. TRBV21-1 is deemed a pseudogene. The CDR3 loop spans 12 amino acids.

The rearrangement links TRBV6-5 to TRBJ2-3, with D possibly matching TRBD2 (6 bases). The CDR3 runs 13 residues. CDR1 and CDR2 (germline): MNHEY, SVGAGI. Trimming cost V 4 bases and J 4 bases, with 9 bases left between them. The CDR3 sequence: CASSSPGADTQYF. Here the CDR3 DNA reads TGTGCCAGCAGTTCCCCGGGGGCAGATACGCAGTATTTT.

The gene calls are TRBV10-3 and TRBJ2-2; TRBD2 aligns across 8 bases. Unmatched junction bases numbered 10, after V lost 6 bases and J lost 4 bases. Germline V gene data show CDR1 as ENHRY and CDR2 as SYGVKD. This CDR3 is built from 16 residues. The CDR3 region is CAIRSGRGSATGELFF. The DNA of the CDR3 is TGTGCCATCAGAAGCGGGAGAGGTTCTGCCACCGGGGAGCTGTTTTTT.